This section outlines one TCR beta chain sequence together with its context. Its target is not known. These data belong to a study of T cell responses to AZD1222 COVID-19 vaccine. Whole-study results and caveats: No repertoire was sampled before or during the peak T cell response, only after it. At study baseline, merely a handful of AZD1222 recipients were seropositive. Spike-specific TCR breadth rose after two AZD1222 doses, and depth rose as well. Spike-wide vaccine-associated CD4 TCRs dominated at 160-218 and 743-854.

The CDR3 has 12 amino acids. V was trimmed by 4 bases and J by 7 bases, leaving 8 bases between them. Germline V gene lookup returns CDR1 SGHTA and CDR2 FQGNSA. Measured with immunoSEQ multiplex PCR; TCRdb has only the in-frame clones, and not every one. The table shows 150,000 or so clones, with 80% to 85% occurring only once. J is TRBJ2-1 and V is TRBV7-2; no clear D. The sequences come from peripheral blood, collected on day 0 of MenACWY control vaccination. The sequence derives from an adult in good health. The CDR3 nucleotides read TGTGCCAGCAGCTCGACCAGGAATGAGCAGTTCTTC. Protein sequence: CASSSTRNEQFF. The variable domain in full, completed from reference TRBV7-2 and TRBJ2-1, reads GAGVSQSPSNKVTEKGKDVELRCDPISGHTALYWYRQSLGQGLEFLIYFQGNSAPDKSGLPSDRFSAERTGGSVSTLTIQRTQQEDSAVYLCASSSTRNEQFFGPGTRLTVL.